This T cell receptor (beta chain) was sequenced for a study of cytomegalovirus exposure and HLA in healthy donors. CDR1 is MNHNS and CDR2 is SASEGT in the germline V gene. V was clipped by 2 bases and J by 3 bases, with 11 bases between them. CDR3 length: 14 residues. PCR employed 60 Vbeta and 13 Jbeta primers. Produced via immunoSEQ multiplex PCR; TCRdb's table is partial and in-frame only. The sample yields about 160,000 clones, roughly 85% seen once. The clonotype originates from a man aged 35 to 55 in good health and CMV-seronegative. The chain links TRBV6-1 to TRBJ2-7, with D possibly being TRBD1 (5 bases). Sequenced sample: PBMCs. In nucleotides, the CDR3 is TGTGCCAGCAGTGAAATGACAGTCGTCTACGAGCAGTACTTC. Encoded protein: CASSEMTVVYEQYF.